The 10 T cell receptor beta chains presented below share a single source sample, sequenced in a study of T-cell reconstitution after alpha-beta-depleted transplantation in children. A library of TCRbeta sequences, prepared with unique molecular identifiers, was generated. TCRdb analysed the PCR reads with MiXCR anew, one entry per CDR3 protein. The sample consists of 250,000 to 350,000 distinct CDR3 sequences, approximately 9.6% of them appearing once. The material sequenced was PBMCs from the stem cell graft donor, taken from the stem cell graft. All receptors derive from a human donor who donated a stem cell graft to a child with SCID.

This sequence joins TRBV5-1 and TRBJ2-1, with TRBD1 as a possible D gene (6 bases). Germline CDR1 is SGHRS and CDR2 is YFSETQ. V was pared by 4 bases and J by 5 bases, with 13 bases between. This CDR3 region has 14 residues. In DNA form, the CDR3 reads TGCGCCAGCAGCCCAACGGACAGCCACAATGAGCAGTTCTTC. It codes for CASSPTDSHNEQFF.

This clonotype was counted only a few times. This chain's CDR3 is CASSLASGGITGELFF. Written as DNA, the CDR3 is TGCGCCAGCAGCTTGGCTTCGGGGGGCATCACCGGGGAGCTGTTTTTT. This rearrangement joins TRBV5-1 to TRBJ2-2; a weak D match, TRBD2 (7 bases). Germline V gene lookup returns CDR1 SGHRS and CDR2 YFSETQ. The CDR3 covers 16 residues. V lost 0 bases to trimming and J lost 4 bases, with 13 bases between them.

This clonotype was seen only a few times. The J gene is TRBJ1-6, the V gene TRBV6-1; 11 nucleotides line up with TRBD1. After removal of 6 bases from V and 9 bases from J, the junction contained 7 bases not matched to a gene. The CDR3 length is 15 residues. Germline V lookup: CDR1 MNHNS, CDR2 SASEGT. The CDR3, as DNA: TGTGCCAGCAGGACCACCGGGACAGGGGGTTCACCCCTCCACTTT. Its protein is CASRTTGTGGSPLHF.

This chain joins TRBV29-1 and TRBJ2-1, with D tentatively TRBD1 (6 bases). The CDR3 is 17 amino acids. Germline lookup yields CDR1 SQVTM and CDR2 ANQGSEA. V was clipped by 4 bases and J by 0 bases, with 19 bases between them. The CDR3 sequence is CSVGPGTPGSSYNEQFF. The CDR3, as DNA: TGCAGCGTTGGACCCGGGACACCAGGGAGCTCCTACAATGAGCAGTTCTTC.

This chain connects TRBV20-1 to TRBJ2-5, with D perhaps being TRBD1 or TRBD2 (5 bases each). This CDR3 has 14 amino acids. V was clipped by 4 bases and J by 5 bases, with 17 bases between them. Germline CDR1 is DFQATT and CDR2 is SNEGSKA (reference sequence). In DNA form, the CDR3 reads TGCAGTGCTATCGGACTGGGGGTGGGGGAGACCCAGTACTTC. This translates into CSAIGLGVGETQYF.

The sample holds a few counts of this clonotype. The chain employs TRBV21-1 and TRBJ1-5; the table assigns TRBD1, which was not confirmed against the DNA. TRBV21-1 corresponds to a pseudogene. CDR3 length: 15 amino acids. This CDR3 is CASGALTDMWQPQHF. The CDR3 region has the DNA TGTGCCAGCGGTGCCCTGACAGATATGTGGCAGCCCCAGCATTTT.

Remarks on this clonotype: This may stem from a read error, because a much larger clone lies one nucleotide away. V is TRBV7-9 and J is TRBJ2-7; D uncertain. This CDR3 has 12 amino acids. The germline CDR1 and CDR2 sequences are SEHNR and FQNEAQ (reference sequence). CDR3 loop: CASSFSSYEHYF. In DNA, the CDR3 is TGTGCCAGCAGCTTTAGTTCCTACGAGCATTACTTC.

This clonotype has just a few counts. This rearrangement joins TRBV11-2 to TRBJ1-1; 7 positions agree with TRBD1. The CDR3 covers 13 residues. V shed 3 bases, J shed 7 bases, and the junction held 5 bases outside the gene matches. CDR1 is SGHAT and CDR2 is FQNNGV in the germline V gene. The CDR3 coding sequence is TGTGCCAGCAGCTTCGCACAGGGGTATGAAGCTTTCTTT. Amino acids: CASSFAQGYEAFF. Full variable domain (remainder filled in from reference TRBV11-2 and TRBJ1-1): EAGVAQSPRYKIIEKRQSVAFWCNPISGHATLYWYQQILGQGPKLLIQFQNNGVVDDSQLPKDRFSAERLKGVDSTLKIQPAKLEDSAVYLCASSFAQGYEAFFGQGTRLTVV.

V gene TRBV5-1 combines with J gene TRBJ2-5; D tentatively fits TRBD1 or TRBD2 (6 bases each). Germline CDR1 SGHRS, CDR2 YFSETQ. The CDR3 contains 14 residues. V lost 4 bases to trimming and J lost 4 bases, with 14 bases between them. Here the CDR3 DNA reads TGCGCCAGCAGCGGCGGGACATTGGGAGAGACCCAGTACTTC. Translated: CASSGGTLGETQYF.

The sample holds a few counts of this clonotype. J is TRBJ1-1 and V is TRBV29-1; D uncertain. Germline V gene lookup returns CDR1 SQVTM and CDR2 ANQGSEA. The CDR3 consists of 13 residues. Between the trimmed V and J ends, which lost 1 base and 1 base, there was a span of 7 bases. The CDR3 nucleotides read TGCAGCGTTGAAGGATGGGAGAACACTGAAGCTTTCTTT. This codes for CSVEGWENTEAFF.